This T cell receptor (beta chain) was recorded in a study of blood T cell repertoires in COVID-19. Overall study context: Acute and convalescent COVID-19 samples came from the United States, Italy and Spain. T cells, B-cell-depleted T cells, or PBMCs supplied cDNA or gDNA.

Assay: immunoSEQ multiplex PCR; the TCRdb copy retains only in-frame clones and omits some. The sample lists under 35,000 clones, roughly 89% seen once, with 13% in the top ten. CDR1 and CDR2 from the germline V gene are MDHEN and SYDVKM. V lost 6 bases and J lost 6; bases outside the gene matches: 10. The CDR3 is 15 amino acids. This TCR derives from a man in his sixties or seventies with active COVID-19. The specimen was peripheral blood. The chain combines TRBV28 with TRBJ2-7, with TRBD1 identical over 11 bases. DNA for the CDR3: TGTGCCAGCAGCACGACCGGACAGGGGGCACGCGAGCAGTACTTC. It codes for CASSTTGQGAREQYF.